These T cell receptor beta chains were read from a single sample in a study of blood T cell repertoires in COVID-19. Data came from immunoSEQ multiplex PCR; TCRdb stores just in-frame clones and leaves some out. The table has roughly 100,000 clones, approximately 84% seen once. The sequencing input was peripheral blood. The origin of the receptors is a man between 40 and 49 years old with active or convalescent COVID-19. The CDR3 runs from the conserved cysteine through the conserved F or W. The D gene is left open where the match is weak. Size is omitted from some rows. Given values are once, few, many or a class for expanded clones.

size,D,J,V,DNA,CDR3
once,NA,TRBJ1-1,TRBV18,TGTGCCAGCTCACCTAACCCCGGGTGGAGGAACACTGAAGCTTTCTTT,CASSPNPGWRNTEAFF
NA,TRBD2,TRBJ2-2,TRBV7-3,TGTGCCAGCAGCTCGCGGGGGAACGGGGAGCTGTTTTTT,CASSSRGNGELFF
NA,NA,TRBJ1-2,TRBV7-9,TGTGCCAGCAGTCCACAGTCCCAGGCTAACTATGGCTACACCTTC,CASSPQSQANYGYTF
NA,NA,TRBJ1-1,TRBV11-2,TGTGCCAGCAGCTTAGATCTCCCGGACGGGAAGCGGACTGAAGCTTTCTTT,CASSLDLPDGKRTEAFF
NA,NA,TRBJ1-1,TRBV14,TGTGCCAGCAGCCAAGATGCGAGCCACACTGAAGCTTTCTTT,CASSQDASHTEAFF
NA,TRBD1,TRBJ1-2,TRBV3-1/TRBV3-2,TGTGCCAGCAGCCATCGGGACAGGGAAGGCTACACCTTC,CASSHRDREGYTF
few,NA,TRBJ1-5,TRBV6-1,TGTGCCAGCAGTGAAGCGGTCCTGGGACTTTATAGCAATCAGCCCCAGCATTTT,CASSEAVLGLYSNQPQHF
NA,TRBD1,TRBJ1-6,TRBV10-2,TGCGCCAGCAGTAGTTGGGACAGGGAAGGATCACCCCTCCACTTT,CASSSWDREGSPLHF
once,NA,TRBJ1-6,TRBV6-5,TGTGCCAGCAGTAACCCTACAGGAGGGTCACCCCTCCACTTT,CASSNPTGGSPLHF
NA,TRBD1,TRBJ2-2,TRBV5-1,TGCGCCAGCAGCTCCGGGACAGGGCTCACCGGGGAGCTGTTTTTT,CASSSGTGLTGELFF
NA,NA,TRBJ1-1,TRBV12-3/TRBV12-4,TGTGCCAGCAGCCCCCCGGGTGAAGCTTTCTTT,CASSPPGEAFF
NA,NA,TRBJ2-7,TRBV18,TGTGCCAGCTCACCACCCACGGGTGGCGAATCCTACGAGCAGTACTTC,CASSPPTGGESYEQYF
NA,NA,TRBJ1-5,TRBV4-1,TGCGCCAGCAGCCAAGATCTAGGAGGGATTGGGAATCAGCCCCAGCATTTT,CASSQDLGGIGNQPQHF
NA,NA,TRBJ1-1,TRBV5-1,TGCGCCAGCAGCTTGGCCTATTCCTCGAACACTGAAGCTTTCTTT,CASSLAYSSNTEAFF
NA,TRBD1,TRBJ1-1,TRBV7-3,TGTGCCAGCAGCTTAACCACAGGGGGCAGGACTGAAGCTTTCTTT,CASSLTTGGRTEAFF
NA,TRBD1,TRBJ2-7,TRBV7-2,TGTGCCAGCAGTCCCGGACAGGGGAGAATGTACGAGCAGTACTTC,CASSPGQGRMYEQYF
NA,NA,TRBJ1-1,TRBV2,TGTGCCAGCAGTGTAGTAACGGAAGCTTTCTTT,CASSVVTEAFF
NA,TRBD1,TRBJ1-5,TRBV7-2,TGTGCCAGCAGCCGGGACAGAAATAGTCAGAATCAGCCCCAGCATTTT,CASSRDRNSQNQPQHF
NA,NA,TRBJ2-2,TRBV7-3,TGTGCCAGCAGCTCCGAGACCGGGGAGCTGTTTTTT,CASSSETGELFF
NA,NA,TRBJ2-5,TRBV14,TGTGCCAGCAGCCTCGGACAGAAAGAGACCCAGTACTTC,CASSLGQKETQYF
NA,TRBD2,TRBJ2-3,TRBV27,TGTGCCAGCACGACTAGCGGGGGGAGGACAGATACGCAGTATTTT,CASTTSGGRTDTQYF
NA,NA,TRBJ1-6,TRBV9,TGTGCCAGCAGCTTTAGGACAGATAATTCACCCCTCCACTTT,CASSFRTDNSPLHF
NA,TRBD2,TRBJ2-5,TRBV20-1,TGCAGTGCCAAGCGGGGGGAGACCCAGTACTTC,CSAKRGETQYF
NA,NA,TRBJ2-5,TRBV24-1,TGTGCCACCAGTGACCCTCAATCCGGGGACCAAGAGACCCAGTACTTC,CATSDPQSGDQETQYF
NA,TRBD1,TRBJ1-2,TRBV3-1/TRBV3-2,TGTGCCAGCAGCCAAGGAGGGACAGTATCGTCATATGGCTACACCTTC,CASSQGGTVSSYGYTF
NA,NA,TRBJ1-2,TRBV4-1,TGCGCCAGCAGCCAAGAGGTACAGGGTAACTATGGCTACACCTTC,CASSQEVQGNYGYTF
few,NA,TRBJ2-3,TRBV5-1,TGCGCCAGCAGGGAGTGGGGGGTTAGCACAGATACGCAGTATTTT,CASREWGVSTDTQYF
NA,TRBD1,TRBJ2-6,TRBV18,TGTGCCAGCTCAGGCCCCGGGACAGGGTCATTCGGGGCCAACGTCCTGACTTTC,CASSGPGTGSFGANVLTF
NA,TRBD1,TRBJ2-3,TRBV6-5,TGTGCCAGCAGTTACGAGGGGGCCGGAGATACGCAGTATTTT,CASSYEGAGDTQYF
NA,TRBD1,TRBJ1-1,TRBV9,TGTGCCAGCAGCCCTACAGGGGGGATGCACACTGAAGCTTTCTTT,CASSPTGGMHTEAFF
few,NA,TRBJ1-3,TRBV29-1,TGCAGCGTTGTGACAGACGGAAACACCATATATTTT,CSVVTDGNTIYF
NA,NA,TRBJ2-2,TRBV30,TGTGCCTGGAATCCCAGTAACACCGGGGAGCTGTTTTTT,CAWNPSNTGELFF
few,TRBD1,TRBJ1-2,TRBV27,TGTGCCAGCAGCCGACAGGGGCTCTATGGCTACACCTTC,CASSRQGLYGYTF
NA,TRBD2,TRBJ2-3,TRBV10-3,TGTGCCATCAGTGACCGGAGGGCGGGGGGGCGGACAGATACGCAGTATTTT,CAISDRRAGGRTDTQYF
once,TRBD2,TRBJ2-5,TRBV10-3,TGTGCCACCACCGGGACTAGCGGGGGCCCCAGAAAAGAGACCCAGTACTTC,CATTGTSGGPRKETQYF
NA,NA,TRBJ1-1,TRBV29-1,TGCAGCGTTGAAGGACAATTGAACACTGAAGCTTTCTTT,CSVEGQLNTEAFF
NA,TRBD2,TRBJ2-3,TRBV20-1,TGCAGTGCTAGTGTAGCGGGGGGGCATGGAGATACGCAGTATTTT,CSASVAGGHGDTQYF
NA,TRBD1,TRBJ1-4,TRBV7-9,TGTGCCAGCAGCTTGACAGGGGCTGAAAAACTGTTTTTT,CASSLTGAEKLFF
NA,NA,TRBJ1-6,TRBV2,TGTGCCACGAGAGGCTCCTATAATTCACCCCTCCACTTT,CATRGSYNSPLHF
medium-sized,NA,TRBJ1-3,TRBV7-2,TGTGCCAGCCTTACCGGGACTAGAAACACCATATATTTT,CASLTGTRNTIYF
NA,TRBD1,TRBJ2-5,TRBV7-3,TGTGCCAGCAGCACAACAGGGGGCGCAGAGACCCAGTACTTC,CASSTTGGAETQYF
NA,NA,TRBJ1-5,TRBV5-5,TGTGCCAGCGCTCCCGGGACACCAAATCAGCCCCAGCATTTT,CASAPGTPNQPQHF
NA,TRBD2,TRBJ2-3,TRBV7-2,TGTGCCAGCAGCTTAGCGCTTGCATTGGCGGGGGGAACAGATACGCAGTATTTT,CASSLALALAGGTDTQYF
NA,TRBD1,TRBJ1-1,TRBV18,TGTGCCAGCTCACCTCCAGGGGGGCTTGGAGACACTGAAGCTTTCTTT,CASSPPGGLGDTEAFF
NA,NA,TRBJ1-6,TRBV5-1,TGCGCCAGCAGCCTCCAGACAGTGTATAATTCACCCCTCCACTTT,CASSLQTVYNSPLHF
NA,TRBD1,TRBJ2-7,TRBV7-3,TGTGCCAGCAGCTTACAACAGGGGGCTGCCTACGAGCAGTACTTC,CASSLQQGAAYEQYF
few,NA,TRBJ2-7,TRBV4-1,TGCGCCAGCAGTGCGCTGAGGGACGAGCAGTACTTC,CASSALRDEQYF
NA,NA,TRBJ2-7,TRBV7-9,TGTGCCAGCAGCTTAGAGGGGCCAACCTACGAGCAGTACTTC,CASSLEGPTYEQYF
NA,NA,TRBJ1-4,TRBV5-1,TGCGCCAGCAGCGGCACAGCCTCAACTAATGAAAAACTGTTTTTT,CASSGTASTNEKLFF
NA,TRBD1,TRBJ2-4,TRBV10-1,TGCGCCAGCAGAGTCGGGACAGGGGGTTACATTCAGTACTTC,CASRVGTGGYIQYF
few,TRBD1,TRBJ1-5,TRBV2,TGTGCCAGCAGGGGACAGGGCGGTCAGCCCCAGCATTTT,CASRGQGGQPQHF
NA,TRBD1,TRBJ1-2,TRBV28,TGTGCCAGCAGTTTAGCGACAGGGCTCACTAACTATGGCTACACCTTC,CASSLATGLTNYGYTF